The clone carrying this TCR beta chain turned up a few times. This CDR3 comprises 15 residues. V gave up 0 bases and J gave up 4 bases; unmatched junction bases: 3. The germline V gene has CDR1 SGHRS and CDR2 YFSETQ. Amplified TCR beta CDR3 regions derived from RNA transcripts. Primed by the HTBI set, a first-round RT-PCR was run on the TCR CDR3. TCRdb fed the multiplex PCR reads into MiXCR, producing one record per CDR3 protein. The sample lists approximately 400,000 distinct CDR3 sequences; around a quarter were seen once. The definition of stable Graves' hyperthyroidism was no ophthalmopathy progression within 18 months. These data are taken from a study of T cells in Graves' hyperthyroidism and ophthalmopathy.

The origin of this receptor is a man between 45 and 60 years old with Graves' hyperthyroidism. Sequenced: blood. The genes are TRBV5-1 and TRBJ2-3; 9 bases line up with TRBD2. The CDR3 region has the DNA TGCGCCAGCAGCTTGGGGGGACTAGCATCAGATACGCAGTATTTT. Translation: CASSLGGLASDTQYF.